This entry lists 8 T cell receptor beta chains sequenced from one sample in a study of spatial heterogeneity in lung cancer (dated by TCRdb to the late 2010s). In the paper's terms, the time point label means: sample taken at primary tumor resection. Overall study outcomes, separate from this receptor: The tumor nonsynonymous mutation count correlated with the number of expanded intratumoral alpha and beta TCRs.

Libraries came from 5' RACE. Sequencing was performed on a NextSeq 500. TCRdb itself trimmed the public reads at Q25 with fastp, ran MiXCR and retained productive beta chains. Rows matching on CDR3 protein sequence are summarized as one entry with the most common DNA and genes. The sample includes about 3,500 distinct CDR3 sequences, with over 12% observed a single time. The ten largest clonotypes hold around 23% of the sample. The antigens these receptors bind are not known. The sequenced sample was lung tumor tissue, obtained at surgery. These receptors came from a female donor with early-stage non-small cell lung cancer.

This rearrangement joins TRBV7-3 to TRBJ2-2; D might be TRBD1 or TRBD2, each matching 5 bases. The CDR3 runs 14 residues. Germline CDR1 and CDR2: SGHTA and FQGTGA. V was pared by 6 bases and J by 6 bases, with 14 bases between. CDR3 amino acids: CASRATVGAGELFF. The CDR3 DNA reads as TGTGCCAGCAGGGCGACAGTCGGGGCCGGGGAGCTGTTTTTT.

In this sample, this clonotype turned up many times. This sequence joins TRBV4-3 and TRBJ2-1; the match to TRBD2 covers 8 bases. The V gene end was trimmed by 0 bases and the J gene end by 9 bases; junction bases not matched to a gene: 13. Germline V gene data show CDR1 as LGHNA and CDR2 as YSLEER. The length of the CDR3 is 17 residues. CDR3 region: CASSQERVQTSVGEQFF. CDR3 nucleotide sequence: TGCGCCAGCAGCCAAGAGAGGGTACAGACTAGCGTCGGTGAGCAGTTCTTC.

The DNA of the CDR3 is TGTGCCAGCAGATCAGCGGGAGGGCCTTGGTACAATGAGCAGTTCTTC. The encoded protein is CASRSAGGPWYNEQFF. The chain employs TRBV21-1 and TRBJ2-1; TRBD2 was called by the table and not checked on the DNA. TRBV21-1 is designated a pseudogene. CDR3 length: 16 residues.

This clonotype appeared many times. V usage is TRBV6-2 or TRBV6-3 and J usage is TRBJ1-1; unclear D gene. Trimming pared 2 bases from V and 0 bases from J, leaving 19 bases between. The CDR3 contains 18 residues. CDR1 and CDR2 from the germline V gene are MNHEY and SVGEGT. CDR3 coding DNA: TGTGCCAGCAGTTACGGGGATTCCGAGGACGGTTTGAACACTGAAGCTTTCTTT. Translating gives CASSYGDSEDGLNTEAFF.

The V call is TRBV4-3, the J call TRBJ1-6; D unresolved. The V gene lost 4 bases and the J gene lost 5 bases, with 12 bases spanning the gap. The germline V gene encodes CDR1 LGHNA and CDR2 YSLEER. This CDR3 has 15 amino acids. This CDR3 reads CASSRAVSNNSPLHF. The CDR3 DNA follows: TGCGCCAGCAGCCGGGCAGTATCCAATAATTCACCCCTCCACTTT.

The chain has TRBV3-1 and TRBJ2-3; D call uncertain. With 2 bases removed from V and 2 bases from J, the gap between germline ends came to 11 bases. There are 15 residues in the CDR3. In germline, CDR1 is LGHDT, CDR2 YNNKEL (reference sequence). This CDR3 is CASSQTDPYTDTQYF. In DNA, the CDR3 is TGTGCCAGCAGCCAAACAGACCCATACACAGATACGCAGTATTTT.

The rearrangement links TRBV27 to TRBJ2-7, with 10 positions matching TRBD1. This CDR3 comprises 18 residues. With 2 bases clipped from V and 1 base from J, the junction kept 11 bases outside the gene matches. Germline V gives CDR1 MNHEY, CDR2 SMNVEV (reference sequence). The CDR3 region is CASSLAASGTGESYEQYF. The DNA for the CDR3 is TGTGCCAGCAGTTTAGCAGCCTCCGGGACAGGGGAGTCCTACGAGCAGTACTTC.

The V gene is TRBV27, the J gene TRBJ2-7; D gene ambiguous. V was shortened by 6 bases and J by 0 bases, with 6 bases between the two germline ends. The CDR3 is 12 amino acids. CDR1 MNHEY and CDR2 SMNVEV come from the germline V gene (reference sequence). The CDR3 region is CASSTSSYEQYF. Here the CDR3 DNA reads TGTGCCAGCAGCACGAGCTCCTACGAGCAGTACTTC.